The following is a TCR beta chain sequence with its context. This receptor's antigen is unknown. Base qualities were left out, and no much larger clone turns up one base away. TCRbeta CDR3 regions were amplified from genomic DNA by means of the immunoSEQ Assay, a bias-controlled multiplex PCR. Per the authors' processing: Nucleated cell counts per sample were estimated from amplification of reference gene primers within the assay. Sequence reads were collapsed and filtered to measure the absolute abundance of every unique TCRbeta CDR3 rearrangement. Productive Simpson clonality was computed per sample as the square root of Simpson's diversity index over productive rearrangements. TCRdb provides this immuneACCESS table in a form limited to in-frame rearrangements. Some clones are lacking; in checked studies, under half of them reflect an unresolved V gene, and why the rest are absent is not known. V, J and clone size were drawn from that table, and D and trimming were deduced from the DNA. Within this sample are under 300,000 clones, with about 81% of them counted one time only. In total, the top ten clones hold roughly 1.6% of the sample.

The sample comes from a study of blood T cell repertoires in COVID-19 (dated by TCRdb to about 2020). Some background on the complete study: Samples from collaborators originated in the United States, Italy and Spain and spanned both the acute and convalescent phases of COVID-19. Nearly every sample came with metadata listing a de-identified subject ID, COVID-19 status, age in years and sex. The dataset comprised deeply sampled blood TCRbeta repertoires from subjects exposed to, actively infected with, or recovered from COVID-19. The prospective study material was composed of cDNA or gDNA derived from T cells, B-cell-depleted T cells, or PBMCs. The repertoires were made available in a free public database intended to serve as a resource for research on the immune response to SARS-CoV-2. Samples were obtained from the ongoing ImmuneRACE study (first 160 participants) and from some 1,300 subjects provided by 6 global collaborators. HLA class I and class II types, where available, came from metadata supplied by the sample provider rather than from assay-based typing. General findings and caveats noted by the study authors: The quantity of clinical and demographic metadata differed by source and by participant and was supplied without curation.

Measured from the cysteine to the phenylalanine, the CDR3 is 18 residues long. Only CDR3 DNA remains: 54 bases, in frame from the first base. CDR1 MDHEN and CDR2 SYDVKM were looked up in the germline V gene. Relative to germline, V is missing 8 bases and J is missing 5 bases, with 21 bases of the junction outside any gene match. One collaborating source in Seattle enrolled patients while the patients were actively infected and followed the patients over time throughout the course of disease. Whole blood was collected in K2EDTA tubes by collaborating institutions according to the institutions' own protocols. For TCRbeta analysis, collaborator samples were shipped as frozen whole blood, as isolated PBMCs, or as DNA extracted from either sample type.

Sequenced: peripheral blood. The chain uses TRBV28 and TRBJ2-7; TRBD1 agrees with 10 junctional bases. The source of this sequence is a human donor with COVID-19, enrolled during active disease. The donor label of this sample is uncertain. The DNA sequence follows: TGTGCCAGCGGGACGACAGGGGGCAAGGCACGGGAGGGACACGAGCAGTACTTC. This sequence encodes CASGTTGGKAREGHEQYF.